This T cell receptor beta chain originates from a study of blood T cell repertoires in COVID-19. Study-level background: From T cells, B-cell-depleted T cells, or PBMCs came the material, which was cDNA or gDNA.

The table came from immunoSEQ multiplex PCR; TCRdb's copy has only in-frame clones and leaves some out. The table lists a few hundred thousand clones, approximately 91% of them singletons. This clone was picked up one time. Seattle researchers signed up patients amid active infection and tracked them longitudinally. Sequenced: peripheral blood. The clonotype originates from a person aged 18 to 29 with COVID-19, enrolled during active disease.

CDR3: CASRQIPGGYTGELFF. The DNA for the CDR3 is TGTGCCAGCCGACAGATCCCGGGAGGTTACACCGGGGAGCTGTTTTTT. The gene calls are TRBV21-1 and TRBJ2-2; TRBD2 was called by the table and not checked on the DNA. TRBV21-1 is a recognized pseudogene. This CDR3 is 16 amino acids long.